These 27 T cell receptor beta chains were sequenced from one sample in a study of technical replicates of blood from a handful of donors. Repertoires were generated with immunoSEQ multiplex PCR, while TCRdb's copy carries only in-frame clones and drops some. The sample has under 85,000 clones; 95% to 98% are singletons. Material: T cells isolated from PBMCs. The origin of the receptors is a human donor in good health.

The chain joins TRBV2 to TRBJ2-7; 7 positions agree with TRBD2. Germline V CDR1 and CDR2: SNHLY, FYNNEI. Losses at the gene ends were 8 bases for V and 2 bases for J; bases not matched to a gene: 6. CDR3 size: 13 residues. CDR3 DNA sequence: TGTGCCAGCTACGGCGGGAGACCCTACGAGCAGTACTTC. It encodes CASYGGRPYEQYF. The full variable domain, completed using reference TRBV2 and TRBJ2-7, is EPEVTQTPSHQVTQMGQEVILRCVPISNHLYFYWYRQILGQKVEFLVSFYNNEISEKSEIFDDQFSVERPDGSNFTLKIRSTKLEDSAMYFCASYGGRPYEQYFGPGTRLTVT.

The chain couples TRBV19 to TRBJ1-1, with 7 bases matching TRBD1. Germline values: CDR1 LNHDA, CDR2 SQIVND (reference sequence). V shed 6 bases and J 6 bases; nucleotides not matched to a gene: 10. The CDR3 length is 14 residues. The CDR3 DNA sequence: TGTGCCAGTAGCGAATCTACAGGGGACGCTGAAGCTTTCTTT. It yields the protein CASSESTGDAEAFF.

The chain links TRBV2 to TRBJ2-5; D is perhaps TRBD2 (5 bases). This CDR3 has 14 residues. The germline V and J ends were trimmed by 4 bases and 5 bases, with 14 bases remaining between them. CDR1 is SNHLY and CDR2 is FYNNEI in the germline V gene. CDR3: CASSARSGFETQYF. The DNA for the CDR3 is TGTGCCAGCAGTGCGAGGTCGGGGTTTGAGACCCAGTACTTC.

The CDR3 loop is CASSRYRGSYEQYF. The CDR3 DNA reads as TGCGCCAGCAGCCGCTATCGGGGGTCCTACGAGCAGTACTTC. V and J are TRBV4-3 and TRBJ2-7, with a weak D call TRBD2 (6 bases). The CDR3 loop spans 14 amino acids. Trimming left V 4 bases short and J 1 base short, with 11 bases between. Germline V gene lookup returns CDR1 LGHNA and CDR2 YSLEER.

This chain connects TRBV7-3 to TRBJ2-7; tentatively, D is TRBD1 (6 bases). Trimming stripped 5 bases from V and 6 bases from J, with 14 bases between. This CDR3 is 13 amino acids long. In germline, CDR1 is SGHTA, CDR2 FQGTGA. CDR3 in DNA: TGTGCCAGCAGCCTCACAGGGTCAGGCGAGCAGTACTTC. This encodes CASSLTGSGEQYF.

This chain links TRBV10-3 with TRBJ1-4; D unclear. Germline V CDR1 and CDR2: ENHRY, SYGVKD. The CDR3 runs to 14 residues. V lost 1 base and J lost 5, with 8 bases in between. The CDR3 sequence is CAISEWGGNEKLFF. The CDR3 coding sequence is TGTGCCATCAGTGAGTGGGGAGGGAATGAAAAACTGTTTTTT.

The chain links TRBV27 to TRBJ1-5, with D possibly TRBD1 on 6 matching bases. V was clipped by 8 bases and J by 2 bases, with 13 bases between them. CDR1 is MNHEY and CDR2 is SMNVEV in the germline V gene (reference sequence). The CDR3 totals 14 residues. Here the CDR3 reads CASWGQEGNQPQHF. Here the CDR3 DNA reads TGTGCCAGCTGGGGACAAGAAGGCAATCAGCCCCAGCATTTT.

V and J are TRBV6-1 and TRBJ1-1; TRBD1 might be the D (6 bases). This CDR3 has 13 amino acids. Trimming cost V 8 bases and J 0 bases, with 10 bases left between them. Germline CDR1 MNHNS, CDR2 SASEGT. The CDR3 protein is CASWGRLNTEAFF. Written as DNA, the CDR3 is TGTGCCAGCTGGGGGCGGTTGAACACTGAAGCTTTCTTT.

The rearrangement joins TRBV4-3 to TRBJ2-3; TRBD2 agrees at 7 bases. With 4 bases clipped from V and 2 bases from J, the junction kept 9 bases outside the gene matches. This CDR3 is 16 amino acids long. Germline CDR1 is LGHNA and CDR2 is YSLEER. The chain's CDR3 is CASSPRGGGPTDTQYF. CDR3 in DNA: TGCGCCAGCAGCCCCCGCGGGGGAGGGCCCACAGATACGCAGTATTTT.

The chain has TRBV18 and TRBJ2-3; 12 nucleotides match TRBD2. V dropped 3 bases and J dropped 7; count of bases not matched to a gene: 5. CDR1 is KGHSH, CDR2 LQKENI, per germline. The CDR3 spans 15 residues. The CDR3 DNA is TGTGCCAGCTCACCGCTGACTAGCGGGAGTTATACGCAGTATTTT. It translates to CASSPLTSGSYTQYF.

The chain employs TRBV2 and TRBJ2-1; the match to TRBD1 covers 8 bases. The CDR3 sequence is 13 residues long. Germline assignment: CDR1 SNHLY and CDR2 FYNNEI. J lost 9 bases, V lost 5 bases, and 6 bases had no gene match. The CDR3 DNA is TGTGCCAGCAGTATTGACAGGGGAAGTGAGCAGTTCTTC. Translated: CASSIDRGSEQFF.

V usage is TRBV11-2 and J usage is TRBJ2-7, with D unresolved. V lost 1 base and J lost 6, with 7 bases in between. The CDR3 loop spans 12 amino acids. Germline CDR1 reads SGHAT; CDR2 reads FQNNGV. CDR3 sequence reads: CASSLVDPEQYF. CDR3 nucleotide sequence: TGTGCCAGCAGCTTAGTAGATCCCGAGCAGTACTTC.

This clone has a single count. V and J are TRBV7-8 and TRBJ2-7; D is ambiguous. CDR1 is SGHVS, CDR2 FQNEAQ, per germline. V dropped 5 bases and J dropped 3 bases, with 5 bases sitting between them. The CDR3 has 11 amino acids. CDR3 sequence reads: CASSLIYEQYF. The CDR3, as DNA: TGTGCCAGCAGCCTAATCTACGAGCAGTACTTC.

The chain uses TRBV6-6 and TRBJ2-7; D remains ambiguous. Germline V gene sequence: CDR1 MNHNY, CDR2 SVGAGI (reference sequence). V gave up 7 bases and J gave up 2 bases, with 21 bases separating them. The CDR3 sequence is 16 residues long. CDR3 sequence: CASTHSPGIEPYEQYF. The CDR3 region has the DNA TGTGCCAGCACCCACTCCCCGGGTATTGAACCCTACGAGCAGTACTTC.

The chain links TRBV7-2 to TRBJ1-1; no firm D call. Per the germline V gene, CDR1 is SGHTA and CDR2 is FQGNSA. The V end was cut by 3 bases, the J end by 2 bases, with 4 bases between. The CDR3 spans 12 residues. The chain's CDR3 is CASSFQNTEAFF. In DNA, the CDR3 is TGTGCCAGCAGCTTTCAAAACACTGAAGCTTTCTTT.

The gene calls are TRBV19 and TRBJ2-7; 7 bases fit TRBD1. Germline assignment: CDR1 LNHDA and CDR2 SQIVND (reference sequence). The CDR3 is made up of 15 amino acids. After removal of 1 base from V and 3 bases from J, the junction contained 6 bases not matched to a gene. The CDR3: CASSIARGRFYEQYF. The CDR3 DNA follows: TGTGCCAGTAGTATAGCAAGGGGGCGCTTCTACGAGCAGTACTTC.

This chain uses TRBV25-1 with TRBJ2-3, with 8 bases identical to TRBD2. CDR1 and CDR2 from the germline V gene are MGHDK and SYGVNS. The CDR3 loop spans 14 amino acids. V lost 9 bases, J lost 4 bases, and 9 bases stayed unmatched. The CDR3 sequence is CASQRPGGPDTQYF. CDR3 coding DNA: TGTGCCAGTCAGCGTCCGGGGGGGCCAGATACGCAGTATTTT.

The chain combines TRBV6-1 with TRBJ2-1; D is uncertain. The CDR3 covers 16 residues. Germline V CDR1 and CDR2: MNHNS, SASEGT. V was clipped by 3 bases and J by 0 bases, with 12 bases between them. CDR3 residues: CASSELSESSYNEQFF. The CDR3 nucleotides are TGTGCCAGCAGTGAGTTGAGCGAGAGCTCCTACAATGAGCAGTTCTTC.

The chain joins TRBV28 to TRBJ1-5, with 7 bases fitting TRBD1. The CDR3 extends over 14 amino acids. V was pared by 3 bases and J by 6 bases, with 5 bases of the junction left unmatched. Germline values: CDR1 MDHEN, CDR2 SYDVKM. CDR3 coding DNA: TGTGCCAGCAGTTTCCCACAGGGGCCTCAGCCCCAGCATTTT. This codes for CASSFPQGPQPQHF.

The CDR3 nucleotides read TGCGCCAGCAGCCCTGGACTAGCGGGAGTTTATGAGCAGTTCTTC. This gives the protein CASSPGLAGVYEQFF. The chain is built from TRBV10-1 and TRBJ2-1; TRBD2 matches at 13 bases. CDR3 length: 15 amino acids. Germline V gives CDR1 WNHNN, CDR2 SYGVQD (reference sequence). V lost 6 bases and J lost 8; bases outside the gene matches: 7.

The J gene is TRBJ1-2, the V gene TRBV6-5; D unresolved. V lost 0 bases and J lost 2, with 10 bases in between. Germline CDR1 and CDR2: MNHEY and SVGAGI. The CDR3 length is 15 residues. In nucleotides, the CDR3 is TGTGCCAGCAGTTACTCGATCGTCGCGAACTATGGCTACACCTTC. Its protein product is CASSYSIVANYGYTF.

The genes are TRBV28 and TRBJ2-5; D gene unclear. The CDR3 length is 12 residues. CDR1 MDHEN and CDR2 SYDVKM come from the germline V gene. V lost 5 bases to trimming and J lost 5 bases, with 9 bases between them. The CDR3 DNA sequence: TGTGCCAGCAGTCGAACTATCGAGACCCAGTACTTC. This sequence encodes CASSRTIETQYF.

The rearrangement uses TRBV30 and TRBJ2-7; 10 bases fit TRBD2. This CDR3 is built from 14 residues. Unmatched junction bases numbered 7, after V lost 4 bases and J lost 4 bases. Germline V gives CDR1 GTSNPN, CDR2 SVGIG (reference sequence). CDR3 sequence (DNA): TGTGCCTGGACCGGACTAGCGGAGAAATACGAGCAGTACTTC. This translates into CAWTGLAEKYEQYF.

This chain links TRBV6-5 with TRBJ1-1, with D perhaps matching TRBD1 (5 bases). The CDR3 loop spans 13 amino acids. The ends were cut back, 0 bases at V and 5 bases at J, with 7 bases in the middle. Germline V gene lookup returns CDR1 MNHEY and CDR2 SVGAGI. The CDR3 here is CASSYSTDTEAFF. CDR3 DNA: TGTGCCAGCAGTTACTCGACAGATACTGAAGCTTTCTTT.

The chain recombines TRBV5-1 with TRBJ1-1; the match to TRBD1 covers 7 bases. Germline assignment: CDR1 SGHRS and CDR2 YFSETQ. The J segment lost 2 bases and the V segment lost 1 base, leaving 5 bases of the junction unmatched. CDR3 length: 15 amino acids. CDR3 loop: CASSLRQGYNTEAFF. CDR3 nucleotides: TGCGCCAGCAGCTTGAGACAGGGATATAACACTGAAGCTTTCTTT.

The chain joins TRBV5-1 to TRBJ2-3; TRBD2 matches at 10 bases. This CDR3 spans 15 amino acids. Germline trimming cut 4 bases from V and 0 bases from J; bases unmatched to any gene: 2. Germline-derived CDR1 and CDR2 are SGHRS and YFSETQ. The CDR3 nucleotides read TGCGCCAGCAGCCTGACTAGCGGGAGCACAGATACGCAGTATTTT. Translation: CASSLTSGSTDTQYF.

The gene calls are TRBV9 and TRBJ1-5; no reliable D call. CDR1 SGDLS and CDR2 YYNGEE come from the germline V gene. This CDR3 contains 15 residues. Trimming left V 4 bases short and J 0 bases short, with 11 bases between. DNA of the CDR3: TGTGCCAGCAGCTCCGGGTCATATAGCAATCAGCCCCAGCATTTT. It is translated as CASSSGSYSNQPQHF.